This TCR beta chain was obtained from a study of blood T cell repertoires in COVID-19. Background on the study: Specimens from acute and convalescent COVID-19 originated in the United States, Italy and Spain. PBMCs, B-cell-depleted T cells, or T cells were the source of the cDNA or gDNA that made up the material.

Original processing notes: How many nucleated cells were present was estimated from reference gene primer amplification. Clones were read by immunoSEQ multiplex PCR, and TCRdb kept only the in-frame ones, dropping some. Clone size and the V and J calls come from that table; the DNA yielded D and trimming. The sample shows 55,000 to 80,000 clones, approximately 90% of them seen only once. This clone appeared once. Sequencing was performed on peripheral blood. The source is a man aged 50-59 years with acute or convalescent COVID-19.

CDR3 coding DNA: TGTGCCAGCACTCCGCGGAGGGTGGAGCCCCAGCATTTT. It encodes CASTPRRVEPQHF. The rearrangement links TRBV5-8 to TRBJ1-5; D unclear. The CDR3 extends over 13 amino acids. Germline loops: CDR1 SGHTS, CDR2 YDEGEE. Trimming removed 6 bases from V and 8 bases from J, with 15 bases in between.